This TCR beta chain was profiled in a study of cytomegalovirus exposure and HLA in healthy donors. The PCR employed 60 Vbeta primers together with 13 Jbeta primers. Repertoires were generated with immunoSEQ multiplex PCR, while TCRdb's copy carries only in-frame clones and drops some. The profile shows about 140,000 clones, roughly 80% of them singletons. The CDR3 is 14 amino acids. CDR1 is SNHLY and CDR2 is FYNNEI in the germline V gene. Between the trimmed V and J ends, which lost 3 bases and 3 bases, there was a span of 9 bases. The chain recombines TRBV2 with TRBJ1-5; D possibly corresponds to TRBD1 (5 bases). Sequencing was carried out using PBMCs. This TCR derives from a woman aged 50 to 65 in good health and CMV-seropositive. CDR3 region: CASSDGGFNQPQHF. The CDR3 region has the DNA TGTGCCAGCAGTGATGGGGGGTTCAATCAGCCCCAGCATTTT.